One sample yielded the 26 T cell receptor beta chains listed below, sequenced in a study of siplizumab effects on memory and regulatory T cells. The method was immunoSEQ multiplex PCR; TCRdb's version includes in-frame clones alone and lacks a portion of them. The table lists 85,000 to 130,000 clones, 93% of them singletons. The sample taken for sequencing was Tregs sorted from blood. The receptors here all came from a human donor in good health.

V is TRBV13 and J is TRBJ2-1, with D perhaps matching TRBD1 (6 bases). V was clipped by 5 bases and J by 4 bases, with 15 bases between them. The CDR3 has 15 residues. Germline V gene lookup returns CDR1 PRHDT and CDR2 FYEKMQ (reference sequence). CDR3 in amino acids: CASSARDTGYNEQFF. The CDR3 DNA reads TGTGCCAGCAGCGCCCGGGACACCGGTTACAATGAGCAGTTCTTC.

CDR3 protein: CAWSRGDEQFF. CDR3 in DNA: TGTGCCTGGAGTCGGGGGGATGAGCAGTTCTTC. This chain connects TRBV30 to TRBJ2-1, with TRBD2 matching over 7 bases. The V gene's germline CDR1 is GTSNPN and CDR2 SVGIG (reference sequence). The CDR3 contains 11 residues. With 2 bases clipped from V and 8 bases from J, the junction kept 0 bases outside the gene matches.

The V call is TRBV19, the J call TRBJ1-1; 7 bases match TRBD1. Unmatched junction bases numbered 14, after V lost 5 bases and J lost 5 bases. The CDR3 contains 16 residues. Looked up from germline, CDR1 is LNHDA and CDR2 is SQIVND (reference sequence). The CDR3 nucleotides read TGTGCCAGTAGTCTATTGCGGGGCAGGGGGAAGACTGAAGCTTTCTTT. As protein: CASSLLRGRGKTEAFF.

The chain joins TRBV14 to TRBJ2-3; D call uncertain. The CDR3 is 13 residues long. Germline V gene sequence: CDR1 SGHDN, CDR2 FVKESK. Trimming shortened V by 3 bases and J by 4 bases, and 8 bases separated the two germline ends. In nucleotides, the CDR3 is TGTGCCAGCAGCCATTCCAATTCAGATACGCAGTATTTT. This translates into CASSHSNSDTQYF.

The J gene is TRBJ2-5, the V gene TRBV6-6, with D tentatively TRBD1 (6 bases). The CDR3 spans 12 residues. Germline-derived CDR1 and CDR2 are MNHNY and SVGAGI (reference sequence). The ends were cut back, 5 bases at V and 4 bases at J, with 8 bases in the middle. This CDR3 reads CASSTGPETQYF. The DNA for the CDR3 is TGTGCCAGCAGTACAGGGCCAGAGACCCAGTACTTC.

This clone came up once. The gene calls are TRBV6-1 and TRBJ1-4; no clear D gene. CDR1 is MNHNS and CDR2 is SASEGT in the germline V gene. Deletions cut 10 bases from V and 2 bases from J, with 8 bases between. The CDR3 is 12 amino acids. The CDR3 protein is CATHSTNEKLFF. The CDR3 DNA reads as TGTGCCACCCACAGCACTAATGAAAAACTGTTTTTT.

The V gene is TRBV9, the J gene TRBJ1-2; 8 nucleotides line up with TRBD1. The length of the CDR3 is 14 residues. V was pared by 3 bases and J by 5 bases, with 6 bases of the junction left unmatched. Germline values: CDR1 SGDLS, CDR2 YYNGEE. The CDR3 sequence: CASSGLGTGYGYTF. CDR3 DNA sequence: TGTGCCAGCAGCGGGCTGGGGACAGGTTATGGCTACACCTTC.

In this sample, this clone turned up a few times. CDR3 loop: CASSLRTGGRSPLHF. As DNA, the CDR3 is TGCGCCAGCAGCTTGAGGACAGGGGGTCGCTCACCCCTCCACTTT. The J gene is TRBJ1-6, the V gene TRBV5-1, with TRBD1 matching 10 bases. The germline V gene encodes CDR1 SGHRS and CDR2 YFSETQ. Trimming removed 1 base from V and 10 bases from J; junction bases left unmatched: 5. This CDR3 contains 15 residues.

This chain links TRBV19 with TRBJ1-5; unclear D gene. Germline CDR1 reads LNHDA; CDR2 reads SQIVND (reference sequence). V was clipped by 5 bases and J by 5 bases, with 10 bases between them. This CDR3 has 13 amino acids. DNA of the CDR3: TGTGCCAGTAGTCGCAGGATCCATCAGCCCCAGCATTTT. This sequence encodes CASSRRIHQPQHF.

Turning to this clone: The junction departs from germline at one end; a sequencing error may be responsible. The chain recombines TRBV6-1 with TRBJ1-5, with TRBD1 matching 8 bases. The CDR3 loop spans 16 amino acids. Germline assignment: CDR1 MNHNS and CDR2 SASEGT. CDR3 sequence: CASREGQGLSNQPQHF. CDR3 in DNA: TGTGCCAGCAGGGAAGGACAGGGTCTTAGCAATCAGCCCCAGCATTTT.

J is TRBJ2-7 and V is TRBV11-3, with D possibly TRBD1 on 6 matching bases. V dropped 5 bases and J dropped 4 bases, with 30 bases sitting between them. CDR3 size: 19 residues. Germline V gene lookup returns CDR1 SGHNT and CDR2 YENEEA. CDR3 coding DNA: TGTGCCAGCAGCGACAACGGGACAACATCCATTAAACCCGGGTACGAGCAGTACTTC. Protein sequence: CASSDNGTTSIKPGYEQYF.

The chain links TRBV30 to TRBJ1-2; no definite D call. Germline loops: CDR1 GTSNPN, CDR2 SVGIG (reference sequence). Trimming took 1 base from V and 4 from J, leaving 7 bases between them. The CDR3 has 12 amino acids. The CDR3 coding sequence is TGTGCCTGGAGTGCCAACCTCTATGGCTACACCTTC. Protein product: CAWSANLYGYTF.

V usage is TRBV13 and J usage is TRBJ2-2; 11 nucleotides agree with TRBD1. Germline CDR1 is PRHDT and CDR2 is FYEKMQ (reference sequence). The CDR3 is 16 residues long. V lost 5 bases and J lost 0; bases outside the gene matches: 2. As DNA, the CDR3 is TGTGCCAGCAGCCAGGGACAGGGGGCGAACACCGGGGAGCTGTTTTTT. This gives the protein CASSQGQGANTGELFF.

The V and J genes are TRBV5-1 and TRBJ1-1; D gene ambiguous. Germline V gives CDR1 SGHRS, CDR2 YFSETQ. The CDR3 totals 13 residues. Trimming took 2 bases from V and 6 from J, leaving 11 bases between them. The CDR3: CASSFLTGAEAFF. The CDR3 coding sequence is TGCGCCAGCAGCTTTTTGACGGGCGCTGAAGCTTTCTTT.

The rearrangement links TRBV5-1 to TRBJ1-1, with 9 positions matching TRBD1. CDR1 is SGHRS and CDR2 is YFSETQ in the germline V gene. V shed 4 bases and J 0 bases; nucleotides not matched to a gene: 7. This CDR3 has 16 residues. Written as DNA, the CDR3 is TGCGCCAGCAGCCTTGGGACAGGGCTCATGAACACTGAAGCTTTCTTT. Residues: CASSLGTGLMNTEAFF.

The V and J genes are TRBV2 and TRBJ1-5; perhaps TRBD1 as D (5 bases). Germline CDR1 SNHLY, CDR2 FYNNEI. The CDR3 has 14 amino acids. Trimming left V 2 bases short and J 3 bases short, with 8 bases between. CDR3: CASSEKGFNQPQHF. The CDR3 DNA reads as TGTGCCAGCAGTGAAAAGGGGTTCAATCAGCCCCAGCATTTT.

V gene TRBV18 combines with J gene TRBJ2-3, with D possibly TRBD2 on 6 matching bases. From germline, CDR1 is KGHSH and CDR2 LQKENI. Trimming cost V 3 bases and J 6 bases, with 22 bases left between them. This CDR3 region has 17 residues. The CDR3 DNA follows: TGTGCCAGCTCACCTCGCGCCACTAGCTCGGGGAAGGATACGCAGTATTTT. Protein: CASSPRATSSGKDTQYF.

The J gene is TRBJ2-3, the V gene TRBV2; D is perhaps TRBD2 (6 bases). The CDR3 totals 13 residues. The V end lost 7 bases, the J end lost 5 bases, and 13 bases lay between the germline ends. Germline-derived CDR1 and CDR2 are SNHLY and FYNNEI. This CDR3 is CASKFGGEDTQYF. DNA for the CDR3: TGTGCCAGCAAGTTCGGCGGGGAAGATACGCAGTATTTT.

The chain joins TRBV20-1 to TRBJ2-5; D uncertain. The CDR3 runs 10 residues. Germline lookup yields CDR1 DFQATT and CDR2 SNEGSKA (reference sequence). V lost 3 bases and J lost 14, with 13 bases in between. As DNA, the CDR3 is TGCAGTGCTAGTATCTTAGATACCTACTTC. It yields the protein CSASILDTYF.

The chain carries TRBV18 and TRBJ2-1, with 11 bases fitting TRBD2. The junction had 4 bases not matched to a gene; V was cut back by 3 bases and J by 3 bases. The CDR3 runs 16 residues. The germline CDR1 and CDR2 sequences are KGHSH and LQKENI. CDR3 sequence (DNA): TGTGCCAGCTCACCCGGGACTAGCGGTCTCTACAATGAGCAGTTCTTC. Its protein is CASSPGTSGLYNEQFF.

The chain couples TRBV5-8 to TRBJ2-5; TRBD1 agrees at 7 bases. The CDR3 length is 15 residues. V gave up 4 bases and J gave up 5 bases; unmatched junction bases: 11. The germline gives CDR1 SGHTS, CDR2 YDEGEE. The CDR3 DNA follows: TGTGCCAGCAGCGTCGACAGGGCAAGGGGGGAGACCCAGTACTTC. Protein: CASSVDRARGETQYF.

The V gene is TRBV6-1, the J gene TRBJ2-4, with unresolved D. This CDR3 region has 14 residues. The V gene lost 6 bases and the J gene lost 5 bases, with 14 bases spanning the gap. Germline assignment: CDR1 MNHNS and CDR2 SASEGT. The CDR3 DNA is TGTGCCAGCAGGGAGACACTGACGGAAAACATTCAGTACTTC. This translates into CASRETLTENIQYF.

CDR3 sequence (DNA): TGCGCCAGCAGCTTGGGACAGGGGCAGGAGACCCAGTACTTC. It codes for CASSLGQGQETQYF. This chain joins TRBV5-1 and TRBJ2-5; TRBD1 agrees at 8 bases. The CDR3 has 14 residues. The germline V gene encodes CDR1 SGHRS and CDR2 YFSETQ. J gave up 5 bases and V 0 bases, and 3 bases lay outside the gene matches.

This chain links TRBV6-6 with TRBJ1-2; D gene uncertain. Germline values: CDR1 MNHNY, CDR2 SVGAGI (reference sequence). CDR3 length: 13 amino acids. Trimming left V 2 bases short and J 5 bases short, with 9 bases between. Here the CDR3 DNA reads TGTGCCAGCAGTTACCGGGCCGAGTATGGCTACACCTTC. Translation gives CASSYRAEYGYTF.

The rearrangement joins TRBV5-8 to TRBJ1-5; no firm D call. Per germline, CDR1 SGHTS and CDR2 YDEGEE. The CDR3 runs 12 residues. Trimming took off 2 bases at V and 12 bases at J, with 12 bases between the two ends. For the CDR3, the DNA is TGTGCCAGCAGCTTAAGTTCTGTGGACCAGCATTTT. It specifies CASSLSSVDQHF.

The CDR3: CASSLNPWSNYGYTF. CDR3 sequence (DNA): TGTGCCAGCAGCTTAAACCCGTGGTCTAACTATGGCTACACCTTC. V is TRBV7-9 and J is TRBJ1-2, with D uncertain. CDR3 length: 15 amino acids. The V and J ends lost 2 bases and 0 bases respectively, with 10 bases between them. The germline gives CDR1 SEHNR, CDR2 FQNEAQ (reference sequence).